This TCR beta chain was obtained from a study of T cell responses to AZD1222 COVID-19 vaccine. Produced via immunoSEQ multiplex PCR; TCRdb's table is partial and in-frame only. The table records 150,000 or so clones, 90% to 95% of them present only once. Germline values: CDR1 SNHLY, CDR2 FYNNEI. The V gene lost 3 bases and the J gene lost 6 bases, with 15 bases spanning the gap. The CDR3 loop spans 15 amino acids. The rearrangement joins TRBV2 to TRBJ1-5, with D tentatively TRBD1 (5 bases). The material was peripheral blood, obtained 28 days after the second AZD1222 dose. This receptor was identified in an adult who received the AZD1222 COVID-19 vaccine. The CDR3: CASSESPGRGQPQHF. The CDR3 DNA reads as TGTGCCAGCAGTGAGAGCCCGGGGCGAGGTCAGCCCCAGCATTTT.